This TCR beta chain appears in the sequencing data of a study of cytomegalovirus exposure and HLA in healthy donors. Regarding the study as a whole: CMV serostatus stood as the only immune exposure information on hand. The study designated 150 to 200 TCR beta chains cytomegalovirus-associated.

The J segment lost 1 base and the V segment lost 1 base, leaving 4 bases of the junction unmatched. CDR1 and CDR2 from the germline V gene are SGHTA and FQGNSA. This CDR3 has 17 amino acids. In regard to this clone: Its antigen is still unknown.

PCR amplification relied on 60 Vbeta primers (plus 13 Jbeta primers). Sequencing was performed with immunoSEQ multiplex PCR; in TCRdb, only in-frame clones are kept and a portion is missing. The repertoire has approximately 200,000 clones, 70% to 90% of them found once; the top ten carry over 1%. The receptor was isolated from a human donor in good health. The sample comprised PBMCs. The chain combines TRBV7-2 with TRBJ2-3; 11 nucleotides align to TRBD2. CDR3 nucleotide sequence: TGTGCCAGCAGCTTAGTTTCTAGCGGGAGGCGCACAGATACGCAGTATTTT. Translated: CASSLVSSGRRTDTQYF.